The 26 T cell receptor beta chains in this list originate from one sample, sequenced in a study of cytomegalovirus exposure and HLA in healthy donors. The PCR employed 60 Vbeta primers together with 13 Jbeta primers. Profiled with immunoSEQ multiplex PCR; TCRdb holds only in-frame clones, not every one. This specimen shows roughly 33,000 clones; the ten leading clones hold 3% to 3.5%. The sequenced sample consisted of PBMCs. These receptors all come from a woman aged 40-49 years in good health and CMV-seropositive.

The chain combines TRBV5-1 with TRBJ2-7, with unresolved D. The CDR3 consists of 12 residues. Germline V lookup: CDR1 SGHRS, CDR2 YFSETQ. The V and J ends lost 3 bases and 6 bases respectively, with 10 bases between them. CDR3 nucleotides: TGCGCCAGCAGCTCGCCGAGCCCCGAGCAGTACTTC. It codes for CASSSPSPEQYF.

DNA of the CDR3: TGTGCCAGCAGCATGACTAGCGGGAGCCCCTACGAGCAGTACTTC. This encodes CASSMTSGSPYEQYF. The chain recombines TRBV7-9 with TRBJ2-5, with 12 bases aligning to TRBD2. The DNA end is more similar to TRBJ2-7, so the J call may be wrong. CDR3 length equals 15 residues. Germline CDR1 SEHNR, CDR2 FQNEAQ (reference sequence).

The chain has TRBV2 and TRBJ2-7; D is uncertain. The germline CDR1 and CDR2 sequences are SNHLY and FYNNEI. There are 14 residues in the CDR3. Trimming left V 5 bases short and J 4 bases short, with 15 bases between. CDR3 protein: CASSQGSSRYEQYF. The CDR3 nucleotides are TGTGCCAGCAGTCAAGGGTCTAGTAGGTACGAGCAGTACTTC.

This chain connects TRBV15 to TRBJ2-1; maybe TRBD1 (5 bases). The CDR3 length is 17 residues. With 0 bases removed from V and 9 bases from J, the gap between germline ends came to 21 bases. Looked up from germline, CDR1 is LNHNV and CDR2 is YYDKDF (reference sequence). The chain's CDR3 is CATSRDRWGSQRVEQFF. The CDR3 DNA is TGTGCCACCAGCAGAGATCGATGGGGCTCCCAGCGCGTTGAGCAGTTCTTC.

This sequence joins TRBV2 and TRBJ1-1; 10 nucleotides align to TRBD1. CDR3 length: 14 amino acids. Trimming took 6 bases from V and 1 from J; bases not matched to a gene: 2. CDR1 is SNHLY, CDR2 FYNNEI, per germline. The CDR3 DNA is TGTGCCAGCAGGTGGACAGGGGGGAACACTGAAGCTTTCTTT. Protein product: CASRWTGGNTEAFF. Filled out from reference TRBV2 and TRBJ1-1, the complete variable domain reads EPEVTQTPSHQVTQMGQEVILRCVPISNHLYFYWYRQILGQKVEFLVSFYNNEISEKSEIFDDQFSVERPDGSNFTLKIRSTKLEDSAMYFCASRWTGGNTEAFFGQGTRLTVV.

The V call is TRBV19, the J call TRBJ2-5, with TRBD2 identical over 7 bases. There are 15 residues in the CDR3. Losses at the gene ends were 7 bases for V and 1 base for J; bases not matched to a gene: 9. From germline, CDR1 is LNHDA and CDR2 SQIVND (reference sequence). The CDR3 bases are TGTGCCAGTACCCCCGGGAGGACCCCCCAAGAGACCCAGTACTTC. As protein: CASTPGRTPQETQYF.

This chain uses TRBV13 with TRBJ2-7; a possible D gene is TRBD2 (6 bases). V was trimmed by 4 bases and J by 3 bases, leaving 13 bases between them. CDR1 and CDR2 (germline): PRHDT, FYEKMQ (reference sequence). The CDR3 is made up of 14 amino acids. CDR3 sequence reads: CASSSSAGLYEQYF. The CDR3 bases are TGTGCCAGCAGCTCCTCAGCGGGCCTCTACGAGCAGTACTTC.

The J gene is TRBJ2-5, the V gene TRBV6-1; TRBD2 aligns across 16 bases. CDR3 length: 14 amino acids. Germline V gene lookup returns CDR1 MNHNS and CDR2 SASEGT. In nucleotides, the CDR3 is TGTCTTTCGGGACTAGCGGGGGGGACCGGGGAGCAGTACTTC. The encoded protein is CLSGLAGGTGEQYF.

CDR3: CASSLTSGRRSVDTQYF. CDR3 DNA sequence: TGTGCCAGCAGCCTGACTAGCGGGAGACGGTCTGTTGATACGCAGTATTTT. The chain is built from TRBV7-3 and TRBJ2-3, with TRBD2 matching over 12 bases. In germline, CDR1 is SGHTA, CDR2 FQGTGA. Trimming at V came to 5 bases and at J to 6 bases, leaving 12 bases not matched to a gene. This CDR3 has 17 amino acids.

The chain carries TRBV18 and TRBJ1-2, with D uncertain. The CDR3 has 13 residues. The V end was cut by 2 bases, the J end by 3 bases, with 7 bases between. CDR1 is KGHSH, CDR2 LQKENI, per germline. CDR3 DNA: TGTGCCAGCTCACCAGGGCCTCACTATGGCTACACCTTC. Encoded protein: CASSPGPHYGYTF.

The V gene is TRBV10-2, the J gene TRBJ2-5; D gene uncertain. The CDR3 covers 14 residues. CDR1 is WSHSY, CDR2 SAAADI, per germline. V lost 6 bases to trimming and J lost 0 bases, with 11 bases between them. This CDR3 is CASSHYQYQETQYF. CDR3 DNA: TGCGCCAGCAGCCACTATCAGTACCAAGAGACCCAGTACTTC.

The V call is TRBV15, the J call TRBJ2-7; 8 bases match TRBD1. The V segment lost 5 bases and the J segment 3 bases; nucleotides outside the gene matches: 9. The CDR3 runs to 15 residues. CDR1 and CDR2 from the germline V gene are LNHNV and YYDKDF (reference sequence). This CDR3 is CATSRTLQGGYEQYF. The DNA for the CDR3 is TGTGCCACCAGCCGAACCCTACAGGGGGGCTACGAGCAGTACTTC.

The chain joins TRBV2 to TRBJ1-2; D unclear. Germline-derived CDR1 and CDR2 are SNHLY and FYNNEI. This CDR3 is built from 12 residues. V was pared by 6 bases and J by 2 bases, with 7 bases between. The CDR3 reads CASSPTNYGYTF. CDR3 bases: TGTGCCAGCAGCCCGACAAACTATGGCTACACCTTC.

The chain has TRBV7-2 and TRBJ2-5, with a weak D call TRBD2 (6 bases). CDR3 length: 11 residues. V was shortened by 8 bases and J by 7 bases, with 11 bases between the two germline ends. Looked up from germline, CDR1 is SGHTA and CDR2 is FQGNSA. CDR3 bases: TGTGCCAGCGGGACTCTGGGGACCCAGTACTTC. Protein product: CASGTLGTQYF.

The chain couples TRBV4-1 to TRBJ2-3; TRBD2 agrees at 8 bases. The V gene's germline CDR1 is MGHRA and CDR2 YSYEKL. Trimming cost V 0 bases and J 2 bases; bases outside gene matches: 4. The CDR3 is 16 amino acids. The CDR3 loop is CASSQDISGITDTQYF. The CDR3 region has the DNA TGCGCCAGCAGCCAAGATATTAGCGGGATCACAGATACGCAGTATTTT.

The chain is built from TRBV6-5 and TRBJ2-6; a weak D match, TRBD1 (5 bases). CDR1 MNHEY and CDR2 SVGAGI come from the germline V gene. V was trimmed by 0 bases and J by 10 bases, leaving 13 bases between them. This CDR3 region has 15 residues. CDR3 sequence: CASSYSLVGQNVLTF. Here the CDR3 DNA reads TGTGCCAGCAGTTACTCGCTGGTAGGACAAAACGTCCTGACTTTC.

The rearrangement uses TRBV7-8 and TRBJ2-7; unclear D gene. Germline assignment: CDR1 SGHVS and CDR2 FQNEAQ. V was trimmed by 6 bases and J by 6 bases, leaving 21 bases between them. CDR3 size: 15 residues. CDR3 in DNA: TGTGCCAGCAGGCCTTTGCTAAGGAGTATCAGCGAGCAGTACTTC. Protein product: CASRPLLRSISEQYF.

DNA for the CDR3: TGTGCCAGCAGCGTAGATGGACAGGGGGTGGTCGGCTACACCTTC. It is translated as CASSVDGQGVVGYTF. The chain combines TRBV9 with TRBJ1-2; the match to TRBD1 covers 10 bases. Unmatched junction bases numbered 7, after V lost 0 bases and J lost 8 bases. Germline lookup yields CDR1 SGDLS and CDR2 YYNGEE. This CDR3 contains 15 residues.

V usage is TRBV28 and J usage is TRBJ2-1, with a possible D match to TRBD2 (6 bases). V was cut by 5 bases and J by 4 bases, with 21 bases left in between. Germline CDR1 MDHEN, CDR2 SYDVKM. The CDR3 has 17 amino acids. The CDR3 DNA is TGTGCCAGCAGTCCAGGCGCAAGCGGGCAACCTTACAATGAGCAGTTCTTC. This encodes CASSPGASGQPYNEQFF.

This sequence joins TRBV4-1 and TRBJ2-7; TRBD2 agrees at 8 bases. Germline CDR1 MGHRA, CDR2 YSYEKL. This CDR3 comprises 17 residues. Losses at the gene ends were 0 bases for V and 2 bases for J; bases not matched to a gene: 9. CDR3 amino acids: CASSQDRGSGAPYEQYF. CDR3 DNA: TGCGCCAGCAGCCAAGATCGGGGTAGCGGGGCTCCCTACGAGCAGTACTTC.

The V call is TRBV6-5, the J call TRBJ2-1; TRBD2 matches 13 bases. This CDR3 spans 14 amino acids. The germline V gene encodes CDR1 MNHEY and CDR2 SVGAGI. V lost 5 bases, J lost 8 bases, and 3 bases stayed unmatched. CDR3 protein: CASSRTSGSYEQFF. In DNA, the CDR3 is TGTGCCAGCAGTAGGACTAGCGGGAGTTATGAGCAGTTCTTC.

The chain has TRBV7-2 and TRBJ2-7; tentatively, D is TRBD1 (6 bases). The CDR3 contains 15 residues. Trimming removed 4 bases at V and 2 bases at J, with 15 bases between. The germline gives CDR1 SGHTA, CDR2 FQGNSA. This CDR3 reads CASSSRTVTTYEQYF. The CDR3 DNA is TGTGCCAGCAGCTCAAGGACAGTCACAACCTACGAGCAGTACTTC.

CDR3 coding DNA: TGTGCCAGCAGTTCAGGACAGACTGAAGCTTTCTTT. Translated, it gives CASSSGQTEAFF. This sequence joins TRBV6-6 and TRBJ1-1; D may be TRBD1 (6 bases). V dropped 4 bases and J dropped 5 bases, with 8 bases sitting between them. Germline CDR1 and CDR2: MNHNY and SVGAGI (reference sequence). The CDR3 is 12 residues long.

V and J are TRBV7-9 and TRBJ1-2; 11 positions match TRBD1. Trimming took 5 bases from V and 3 from J; bases not matched to a gene: 5. The CDR3 has 15 residues. The germline V gene has CDR1 SEHNR and CDR2 FQNEAQ (reference sequence). The CDR3 protein is CASSPRTGGDYGYTF. The CDR3, as DNA: TGTGCCAGCAGCCCACGGACAGGGGGCGACTATGGCTACACCTTC.

V is TRBV9 and J is TRBJ2-7, with TRBD2 matching 11 bases. Unmatched junction bases numbered 1, after V lost 3 bases and J lost 2 bases. Per germline, CDR1 SGDLS and CDR2 YYNGEE. This CDR3 comprises 14 residues. CDR3 coding DNA: TGTGCCAGCAGCGAGGGACTAGCGGCCTACGAGCAGTACTTC. Translated: CASSEGLAAYEQYF.

The V and J genes are TRBV2 and TRBJ1-1, with 8 nucleotides matching TRBD1. Germline loops: CDR1 SNHLY, CDR2 FYNNEI. The CDR3 is 14 residues long. The J segment lost 1 base and the V segment lost 4 bases, leaving 2 bases of the junction unmatched. CDR3 region: CASSGGQANTEAFF. The CDR3 nucleotides are TGTGCCAGCAGTGGGGGACAGGCGAACACTGAAGCTTTCTTT.